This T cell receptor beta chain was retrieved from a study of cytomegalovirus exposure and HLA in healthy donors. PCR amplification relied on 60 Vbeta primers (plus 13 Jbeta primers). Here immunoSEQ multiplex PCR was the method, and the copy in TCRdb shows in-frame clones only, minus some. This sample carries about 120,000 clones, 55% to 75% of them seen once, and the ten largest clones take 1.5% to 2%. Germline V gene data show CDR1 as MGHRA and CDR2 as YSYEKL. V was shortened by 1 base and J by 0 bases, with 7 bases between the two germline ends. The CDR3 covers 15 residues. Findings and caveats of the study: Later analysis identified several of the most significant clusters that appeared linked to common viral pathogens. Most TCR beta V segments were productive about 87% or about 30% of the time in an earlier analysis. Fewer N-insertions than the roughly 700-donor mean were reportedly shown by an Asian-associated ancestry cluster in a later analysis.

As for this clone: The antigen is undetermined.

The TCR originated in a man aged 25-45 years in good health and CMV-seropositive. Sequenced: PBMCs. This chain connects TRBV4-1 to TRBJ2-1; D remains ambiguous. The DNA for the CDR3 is TGCGCCAGCAGCCAAGTTTTGAGCTCCTACAATGAGCAGTTCTTC. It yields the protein CASSQVLSSYNEQFF.